The 9 T cell receptor beta chains given below trace back to one sample, sequenced in a study of blood T cell repertoires in COVID-19. Sequenced by immunoSEQ multiplex PCR; TCRdb stores in-frame clones only, minus some. The sample includes fewer than 130,000 clones, less than 80% of them seen just once. The sample comprised peripheral blood. The receptor set was obtained from a man in his 70s with active or convalescent COVID-19.

The chain employs TRBV5-1 and TRBJ2-7, with D unclear. V lost 0 bases and J 5 bases, leaving 6 bases between the germline ends. The V gene's germline CDR1 is SGHRS and CDR2 YFSETQ. The CDR3 runs to 12 residues. The CDR3 nucleotides are TGCGCCAGCAGCTTGGAGTCAGACGAGCAGTACTTC. Translating it yields CASSLESDEQYF.

V gene TRBV3-1 (or the pseudogene TRBV3-2) combines with J gene TRBJ2-1; D may be TRBD2 (6 bases). This CDR3 spans 12 amino acids. The V end was cut by 6 bases, the J end by 5 bases, with 8 bases between. Germline values: CDR1 LGHDT, CDR2 YNNKEL (reference sequence). The CDR3 here is CASRRGDNEQFF. CDR3 DNA sequence: TGTGCCAGCAGGCGGGGCGACAATGAGCAGTTCTTC.

This chain joins TRBV4-1 and TRBJ2-3; D is uncertain. Trimming stripped 0 bases from V and 0 bases from J, with 7 bases between. The germline V gene has CDR1 MGHRA and CDR2 YSYEKL. CDR3 size: 15 residues. The CDR3 region has the DNA TGCGCCAGCAGCCAAGACGTATCTAGCACAGATACGCAGTATTTT. It encodes CASSQDVSSTDTQYF.

The V call is TRBV12-3 or TRBV12-4, the J call TRBJ1-2, with a possible D match to TRBD1 (6 bases). The CDR3 consists of 13 residues. V lost 3 bases and J lost 9, with 14 bases in between. As DNA, the CDR3 is TGTGCCAGCAGTTTGACAGGTGAAGGGAGCTACACCTTC. Encoded protein: CASSLTGEGSYTF.

The chain is built from TRBV2 and TRBJ2-3; 10 bases fit TRBD2. The J segment lost 2 bases and the V segment lost 7 bases, leaving 6 bases of the junction unmatched. Looked up from germline, CDR1 is SNHLY and CDR2 is FYNNEI. This CDR3 region has 15 residues. CDR3 residues: CASKTTSGVTDTQYF. In DNA, the CDR3 is TGTGCCAGCAAAACAACTAGCGGGGTCACAGATACGCAGTATTTT.

The rearrangement uses TRBV19 and TRBJ1-1; perhaps TRBD1 as D (6 bases). V was shortened by 3 bases and J by 5 bases, with 16 bases between the two germline ends. The CDR3 length is 15 residues. Germline CDR1 LNHDA, CDR2 SQIVND (reference sequence). CDR3 in amino acids: CASSISRTGKTEAFF. Written as DNA, the CDR3 is TGTGCCAGTAGTATCTCTAGAACAGGGAAAACTGAAGCTTTCTTT.

This clone was detected once. This sequence joins TRBV3-1 (or the pseudogene TRBV3-2) and TRBJ1-4; possible D gene TRBD1, 5 bases. The CDR3 extends over 15 amino acids. Germline lookup yields CDR1 LGHDT and CDR2 YNNKEL (reference sequence). Trimming removed 1 base from V and 3 bases from J, with 9 bases in between. The CDR3 coding sequence is TGTGCCAGCAGCCAAGTGGGGGGGGCTAATGAAAAACTGTTTTTT. Residues: CASSQVGGANEKLFF.

The genes are TRBV13 and TRBJ2-3; TRBD1 agrees at 8 bases. V dropped 5 bases and J dropped 5; count of bases not matched to a gene: 9. The CDR3 extends over 15 amino acids. CDR1 and CDR2 (germline): PRHDT, FYEKMQ (reference sequence). CDR3 sequence reads: CASSLLGTGGDTQYF. The CDR3 nucleotides read TGTGCCAGCAGCCTACTGGGGACAGGCGGAGATACGCAGTATTTT. The full variable domain, completed using reference TRBV13 and TRBJ2-3, is AAGVIQSPRHLIKEKRETATLKCYPIPRHDTVYWYQQGPGQDPQFLISFYEKMQSDKGSIPDRFSAQQFSDYHSELNMSSLELGDSALYFCASSLLGTGGDTQYFGPGTRLTVL.

This chain joins TRBV25-1 and TRBJ2-1; 9 bases are a match to TRBD1. CDR3 size: 16 residues. The V gene end was trimmed by 4 bases and the J gene end by 7 bases; junction bases not matched to a gene: 11. Per germline, CDR1 MGHDK and CDR2 SYGVNS. DNA of the CDR3: TGTGCCAGCAGTGGCACAGGGGGCGAGAGTTATAATGAGCAGTTCTTC. Residues: CASSGTGGESYNEQFF.